The clone carrying this T cell receptor beta chain has only a few counts. The data originate from a study of OX40 agonist ivuxolimab in advanced cancers. Overall study: Three patients got partial responses; one had hepatocellular carcinoma and two had cutaneous melanoma.

Sequencing used immunoSEQ multiplex PCR; TCRdb keeps in-frame clones, though not all of them. This sample has around 62,000 clones, with about four fifths found just once. CDR3 size: 18 residues. J gave up 0 bases and V 3 bases, and 11 bases lay outside the gene matches. Germline CDR1 reads MNHEY; CDR2 reads SMNVEV (reference sequence). This specimen consisted of CD4+ or CD8+ T cells sorted from blood, obtained in a trial of the OX40 agonist ivuxolimab. This sequence joins TRBV27 and TRBJ2-1; TRBD1 matches at 7 bases. This sequence originates from an adult with an advanced solid tumor such as melanoma, head and neck, liver or kidney cancer. The CDR3 DNA follows: TGTGCCAGCAGTTTGGTTAGGGGGCCCATGAGCTCCTACAATGAGCAGTTCTTC. Amino acid sequence: CASSLVRGPMSSYNEQFF.